This T cell receptor (beta chain) is from a study of shared clonotypes between healthy human individuals. The assay was immunoSEQ multiplex PCR, and TCRdb's table has in-frame clones only and misses some. The sample holds 300,000 or so clones, around 72% seen once. V trimming: 1 base; J trimming: 2 bases; junction bases outside the gene matches: 5. This CDR3 is built from 15 residues. Germline lookup yields CDR1 GTSNPN and CDR2 SVGIG (reference sequence). The sample was memory CD4+ T cells sorted from blood. Stated subset: CD45RA-negative fraction. This chain uses TRBV30 with TRBJ2-1; TRBD2 agrees at 7 bases. The TCR sequence derives from a man aged 30 to 39 in good health. Here the CDR3 reads CAWSERGSTYNEQFF. CDR3 nucleotide sequence: TGTGCCTGGAGTGAACGCGGGAGCACCTACAATGAGCAGTTCTTC.